This paragraph reports one T cell receptor beta chain. Its antigen has not been determined. There are no base qualities to consult, and no much larger clone falls within one base. The entry originates in a study of T cells after posttransplantation cyclophosphamide (dated by TCRdb to 2016 to 2017). General notes on the study: The study tracked T cell repertoire reconstitution by TRB sequencing after myeloablative bone marrow transplantation using posttransplantation cyclophosphamide as GVHD prophylaxis. Antigen receptor sequencing was done on samples from about 40 PTCy-treated patients and from 15 to 20 related bone marrow donors of those patients. Blood from all 35 or so PTCy patients with 1-year posttransplant specimens was subjected to TRB sequencing. In 3 patients, TRB sequencing was also performed on up to about 3 more blood samples taken 2 to 5.2 years after transplant, and in several patients, pretransplant blood was also TRB-sequenced. Because TRA and TRB clonality correlated tightly in fewer than ten samples, the subsequent TCR analyses were limited to TRB only. Public TRB sequences were checked against a database of over 3,000 sequences associated with responses to pathogens, tumor antigens, self-antigens and alloantigens.

Peripheral blood samples were provided by related bone marrow donors on the day of marrow donation. Mononuclear cells from peripheral blood and bone marrow were separated by Ficoll-Hypaque density centrifugation and then cryopreserved. Genomic DNA was the input for TRB sequencing, which was run either with the immunoSEQ assay at survey resolution or with the hsTCRB kit. The authors' analysis ran thus. The immunoSEQ software handled the initial read processing, while the LymphoSeq R package was used for the repertoire analyses. Clonality was calculated as 1 minus normalized Shannon entropy, and the Gini coefficient was also calculated for each TRB dataset. Phenotypes of unsorted samples were inferred by mapping TRB sequences from sorted subsets of the recipient or donor onto unsorted samples of the same recipient. Held by TCRdb, this immuneACCESS table contains in-frame sequences only and omits some clones. Under half of the omission traces to an unresolved V gene where checked; the cause of the rest is unknown. D and trimming come from the DNA, and the V and J calls and clone size come from that table. The table puts more than 30,000 clones in this sample, none counted just once. The ten largest account for about 1.2% of the sample.

Results and caveats for the whole study, not just this receptor: Across under 50 patients, recipient CMV seropositivity and CMV reactivation were highly associated with TRB clonality; PTCy diversity was similar to CNI/methotrexate controls. The TRB repertoires of T cells infiltrating skin or GI tract showed only limited overlap with the TRB repertoires of T cells in blood. Donor-recipient similarity was low at 1-2 months but rose over the first year, and later blood repertoires were often dominated by donor CD8+ memory clones.

This TCR came from a girl between 10 and 17 years old in good health, CMV-negative, and a related stem cell transplant donor. The sample taken for sequencing was PBMCs.

The bases are TGTGCCTGGAGGGTAACATCAGGGGGTCAAGAGACCCAGTACTTC. Translation gives CAWRVTSGGQETQYF. The chain links TRBV30 with TRBJ2-5; TRBD1 agrees with 7 junctional bases. V is trimmed back by 3 bases and J by 2 bases, and the junction contains 9 bases that no gene match accounts for. The CDR3 runs 15 residues from the cysteine to the phenylalanine. Here the CDR3 DNA is all that survives: 45 bases in frame from base 1. CDR1 and CDR2 are drawn from the germline V gene (reference sequence): GTSNPN, SVGIG. The full variable domain, completed from the reference TRBV30 and TRBJ2-5 proteins outside the CDR3, reads SQTIHQWPATLVQPVGSPLSLECTVEGTSNPNLYWYRQAAGRGLQLLFYSVGIGQISSEVPQNLSASRPQDRQFILSSKKLLLSDSGFYLCAWRVTSGGQETQYFGPGTRLLVL.